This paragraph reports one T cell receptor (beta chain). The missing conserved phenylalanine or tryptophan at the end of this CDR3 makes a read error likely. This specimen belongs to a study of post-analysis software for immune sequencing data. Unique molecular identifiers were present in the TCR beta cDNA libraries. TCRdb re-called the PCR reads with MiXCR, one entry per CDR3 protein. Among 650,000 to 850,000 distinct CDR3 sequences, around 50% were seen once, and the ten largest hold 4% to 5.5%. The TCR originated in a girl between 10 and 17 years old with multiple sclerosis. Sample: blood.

The CDR3 coding sequence is TGTGCCTGGAGTGTTTATAGGGGGAAAACTTCTGGGGCCAACGTCCTGACTTAC. It yields the protein CAWSVYRGKTSGANVLTY. The chain recombines TRBV30 with TRBJ2-6; possibly TRBD1 for D (6 bases). This CDR3 is built from 18 residues. The V gene lost 0 bases and the J gene lost 1 base, with 16 bases spanning the gap. In germline, CDR1 is GTSNPN, CDR2 SVGIG (reference sequence).